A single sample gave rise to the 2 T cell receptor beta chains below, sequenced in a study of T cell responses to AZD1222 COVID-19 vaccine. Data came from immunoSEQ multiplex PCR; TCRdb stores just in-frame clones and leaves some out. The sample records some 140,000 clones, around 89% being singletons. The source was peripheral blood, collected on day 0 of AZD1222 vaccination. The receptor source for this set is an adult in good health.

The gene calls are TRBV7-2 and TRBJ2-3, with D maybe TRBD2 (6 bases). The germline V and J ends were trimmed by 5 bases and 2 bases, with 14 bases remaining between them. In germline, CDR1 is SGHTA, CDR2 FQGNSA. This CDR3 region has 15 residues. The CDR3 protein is CASSPRAGNTDTQYF. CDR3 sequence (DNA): TGTGCCAGCAGCCCTAGGGCGGGGAACACAGATACGCAGTATTTT.

Here the CDR3 reads CASSGGLVRRTGELFF. For the CDR3, the DNA is TGTGCCAGCAGCGGGGGACTAGTTAGGCGCACCGGGGAGCTGTTTTTT. V is TRBV5-4 and J is TRBJ2-2; 8 bases match TRBD2. Germline trimming cut 4 bases from V and 4 bases from J; bases unmatched to any gene: 9. Germline V gene sequence: CDR1 SGHNT, CDR2 YYREEE (reference sequence). This CDR3 has 16 amino acids.